These 30 T cell receptor beta chains were sequenced from one sample in a study of T-cell reconstitution after alpha-beta-depleted transplantation in children. As it was prepared, the TCRbeta library received unique molecular identifiers. TCRdb processed the PCR reads anew with MiXCR; each CDR3 protein has one entry. The sample lists about 610,000 distinct CDR3 sequences; about 10% were seen once. The input for sequencing was PBMCs from the stem cell graft donor, taken from the stem cell graft. The source is a human donor who donated a stem cell graft to a child with acute myeloid leukemia.

The chain employs TRBV7-6 and TRBJ1-2; 7 bases line up with TRBD1. Per the germline V gene, CDR1 is SGHVS and CDR2 is FNYEAQ. CDR3 size: 14 residues. The V segment lost 0 bases and the J segment 2 bases; nucleotides outside the gene matches: 0. The CDR3 nucleotides are TGTGCCAGCAGCTTAGCGGGACAGAACTATGGCTACACCTTC. This translates into CASSLAGQNYGYTF.

This clonotype was counted only a few times. The CDR3 protein is CASSQDARDRTYEQYF. CDR3 DNA sequence: TGCGCCAGCAGCCAAGATGCCCGGGACCGTACCTACGAGCAGTACTTC. The V and J genes are TRBV4-3 and TRBJ2-7; D is possibly TRBD1 or TRBD2 (5 bases each). Germline lookup yields CDR1 LGHNA and CDR2 YSLEER. V lost 0 bases and J lost 2, with 14 bases in between. This CDR3 has 16 residues.

The sample holds a few counts of this clonotype. CDR3 in DNA: TGTGCCAGCAGTTACGGGACTCCGCGATTCTACGAGCAGTACTTC. Amino acid sequence: CASSYGTPRFYEQYF. The V call is TRBV6-5, the J call TRBJ2-7; maybe TRBD2 (6 bases). This CDR3 is built from 15 residues. Per the germline V gene, CDR1 is MNHEY and CDR2 is SVGAGI. V shed 2 bases and J shed 3 bases, with 14 bases lying between them.

This clonotype was counted a few times. This chain links TRBV20-1 with TRBJ1-2, with D perhaps TRBD1 (5 bases). Germline CDR1 is DFQATT and CDR2 is SNEGSKA (reference sequence). The CDR3 is 14 amino acids. V dropped 3 bases and J dropped 4 bases, with 15 bases sitting between them. This CDR3 reads CSARGGSIPYGYTF. The CDR3 bases are TGCAGTGCTAGGGGGGGATCAATTCCCTATGGCTACACCTTC.

In DNA form, the CDR3 reads TGTGCCACTTCAACAGGGGGTCGTACTGAAGCTTTCTTT. This encodes CATSTGGRTEAFF. V usage is TRBV6-6 and J usage is TRBJ1-1; 8 bases agree with TRBD1. The length of the CDR3 is 13 residues. Trimming took 10 bases from V and 5 from J; bases not matched to a gene: 9. CDR1 MNHNY and CDR2 SVGAGI come from the germline V gene (reference sequence).

There are a few counts of this clonotype. The CDR3 DNA reads TGCGCCAGCAGCCAAGATATCCAGGGGGCTATCTATGGCTACACCTTC. This codes for CASSQDIQGAIYGYTF. This sequence joins TRBV4-3 and TRBJ1-2; TRBD1 matches at 8 bases. J lost 4 bases, V lost 0 bases, and 7 bases had no gene match. The CDR3 sequence is 16 residues long. Germline V gives CDR1 LGHNA, CDR2 YSLEER.

This clonotype was seen many times. This chain connects TRBV29-1 to TRBJ2-5; D unresolved. This CDR3 spans 13 amino acids. Trimming pared 0 bases from V and 2 bases from J, leaving 7 bases between. Germline V gene lookup returns CDR1 SQVTM and CDR2 ANQGSEA. CDR3 protein: CSVEDARQETQYF. The CDR3 region has the DNA TGCAGCGTTGAAGATGCGCGTCAAGAGACCCAGTACTTC.

V and J are TRBV20-1 and TRBJ1-5; TRBD1 matches at 7 bases. CDR3 length equals 14 residues. V gave up 7 bases and J gave up 2 bases; unmatched junction bases: 8. CDR1 and CDR2 from the germline V gene are DFQATT and SNEGSKA (reference sequence). CDR3 in DNA: TGCAGTGGAGCAACAGGGGTAGGCAATCAGCCCCAGCATTTT. It specifies CSGATGVGNQPQHF.

This clonotype was seen a few times. The rearrangement links TRBV25-1 to TRBJ2-4; 7 bases line up with TRBD2. Germline lookup yields CDR1 MGHDK and CDR2 SYGVNS. V was pared by 2 bases and J by 10 bases, with 5 bases of the junction left unmatched. The CDR3 loop spans 13 amino acids. The DNA for the CDR3 is TGTGCCAGCAGTGAAGCCGGTAGCGGGATTCAGTACTTC. Translation gives CASSEAGSGIQYF.

This rearrangement joins TRBV6-2 or TRBV6-3 to TRBJ2-2; TRBD2 is a possible D gene (6 bases). The germline V gene encodes CDR1 MNHEY and CDR2 SVGEGT. V was pared by 6 bases and J by 6 bases, with 20 bases between. The CDR3 has 16 residues. DNA of the CDR3: TGTGCCAGCAGACCGGGGAGGATTGTCCCCCCCGGGGAGCTGTTTTTT. This encodes CASRPGRIVPPGELFF.

This clonotype was recorded at least ten times. The CDR3 bases are TGTGCCAGCAGCTTATGGGACAGGATTCGCACCGAGCAGTACTTC. This encodes CASSLWDRIRTEQYF. This chain connects TRBV7-3 to TRBJ2-7; 8 bases agree with TRBD1. Germline V gene data show CDR1 as SGHTA and CDR2 as FQGTGA. The CDR3 consists of 15 residues. Germline trimming cut 2 bases from V and 6 bases from J; bases unmatched to any gene: 9.

The rearrangement uses TRBV29-1 and TRBJ1-1; maybe TRBD1 (6 bases). Germline CDR1 and CDR2: SQVTM and ANQGSEA. This CDR3 is 15 amino acids long. The V and J ends lost 3 bases and 2 bases respectively, with 16 bases between them. CDR3 region: CSVDPTGFLNTEAFF. Here the CDR3 DNA reads TGCAGCGTTGACCCCACAGGGTTCTTAAACACTGAAGCTTTCTTT.

The V and J genes are TRBV7-2 and TRBJ1-2, with a tentative D call TRBD1 (6 bases). V lost 3 bases and J 4 bases, leaving 18 bases between the germline ends. CDR3 length: 16 amino acids. Looked up from germline, CDR1 is SGHTA and CDR2 is FQGNSA. CDR3 nucleotide sequence: TGTGCCAGCAGCTTTGCCGGGGGCACCTCTCGCTATGGCTACACCTTC. Its protein is CASSFAGGTSRYGYTF.

This sequence joins TRBV27 and TRBJ2-7; maybe TRBD1 (6 bases). CDR3 length equals 14 residues. V gave up 2 bases and J gave up 2 bases, with 10 bases separating them. Looked up from germline, CDR1 is MNHEY and CDR2 is SMNVEV (reference sequence). The CDR3 region is CASSLEDSPYEQYF. The DNA for the CDR3 is TGTGCCAGCAGTTTAGAGGACAGCCCCTACGAGCAGTACTTC.

This chain uses TRBV4-2 with TRBJ2-7; TRBD2 matches 14 bases. The CDR3 contains 17 residues. Germline loops: CDR1 LGHNA, CDR2 YNFKEQ. V was pared by 1 base and J by 2 bases, with 4 bases of the junction left unmatched. The CDR3 sequence is CASSQAGLAGGPYEQYF. The CDR3 nucleotides are TGTGCCAGCAGCCAAGCTGGACTAGCGGGAGGCCCCTACGAGCAGTACTTC.

This chain links TRBV6-5 with TRBJ2-5; 7 bases are shared with TRBD2. Germline V gene sequence: CDR1 MNHEY, CDR2 SVGAGI. J was trimmed by 2 bases and V by 2 bases; bases with no gene match: 8. The CDR3 spans 16 residues. This CDR3 is CASSYGVGAGQETQYF. The DNA for the CDR3 is TGTGCCAGCAGTTACGGCGTAGGAGCGGGGCAAGAGACCCAGTACTTC.

This clonotype was found a few times. The rearrangement uses TRBV29-1 and TRBJ1-1; D gene unclear. V lost 7 bases, J lost 0 bases, and 12 bases lay in between. This CDR3 is built from 13 residues. From germline, CDR1 is SQVTM and CDR2 ANQGSEA. The CDR3 loop reads CSAGFGLNTEAFF. For the CDR3, the DNA is TGCAGCGCCGGGTTCGGTTTGAACACTGAAGCTTTCTTT.

This clonotype was recorded at least ten times. V usage is TRBV4-3 and J usage is TRBJ1-5; the D gene is possibly TRBD1 (5 bases). Germline V CDR1 and CDR2: LGHNA, YSLEER. This CDR3 is built from 15 residues. Trimming took off 0 bases at V and 7 bases at J, with 13 bases between the two ends. This CDR3 reads CASSQERGMGQPQHF. CDR3 DNA sequence: TGCGCCAGCAGCCAAGAAAGGGGAATGGGACAGCCCCAGCATTTT.

This clonotype has at least ten counts. The chain carries TRBV20-1 and TRBJ2-1; D gene unclear. Germline CDR1 and CDR2: DFQATT and SNEGSKA (reference sequence). V dropped 6 bases and J dropped 6 bases, with 21 bases sitting between them. The CDR3 spans 15 residues. In DNA, the CDR3 is TGCAGTGCGGGGAACTCCTACTCCAACTCCAATGAGCAGTTCTTC. Amino acids: CSAGNSYSNSNEQFF.

The chain carries TRBV25-1 and TRBJ1-2, with TRBD1 matching over 8 bases. V dropped 3 bases and J dropped 3; count of bases not matched to a gene: 6. The CDR3 runs 15 residues. CDR1 is MGHDK and CDR2 is SYGVNS in the germline V gene. Written as DNA, the CDR3 is TGTGCCAGCAGTGAGACTGGGACAGGAGACTATGGCTACACCTTC. It is translated as CASSETGTGDYGYTF.

In this sample, this clonotype turned up a few times. The genes are TRBV29-1 and TRBJ1-1; TRBD1 matches 9 bases. Germline V gives CDR1 SQVTM, CDR2 ANQGSEA. The CDR3 covers 12 residues. CDR3 residues: CTAGPGQGEAFF. The CDR3 DNA reads TGCACCGCCGGACCGGGACAGGGTGAAGCTTTCTTT.

This chain uses TRBV30 with TRBJ1-2; D unresolved. V was trimmed by 1 base and J by 3 bases, leaving 9 bases between them. The V gene's germline CDR1 is GTSNPN and CDR2 SVGIG (reference sequence). This CDR3 comprises 13 residues. The CDR3 region has the DNA TGTGCCTGGAGTGAATCCACTGACTATGGCTACACCTTC. It translates to CAWSESTDYGYTF.

The chain joins TRBV7-3 to TRBJ2-1; D call uncertain. The CDR3 is 15 residues long. V dropped 2 bases and J dropped 3 bases, with 11 bases sitting between them. The V gene's germline CDR1 is SGHTA and CDR2 FQGTGA. CDR3 residues: CASSLSSDFYNEQFF. The CDR3 coding sequence is TGTGCCAGCAGCTTATCGAGTGACTTCTACAATGAGCAGTTCTTC. Based on the CDR3 plus reference TRBV7-3 and TRBJ2-1, the full variable domain is GAGVSQTPSNKVTEKGKYVELRCDPISGHTALYWYRQSLGQGPEFLIYFQGTGAADDSGLPNDRFFAVRPEGSVSTLKIQRTERGDSAVYLCASSLSSDFYNEQFFGPGTRLTVL.

This clonotype came up a few times. V gene TRBV12-3 or TRBV12-4 combines with J gene TRBJ1-2; D ambiguous. CDR3 length equals 14 residues. V shed 6 bases and J shed 2 bases, with 13 bases lying between them. Written as DNA, the CDR3 is TGTGCCAGCAGCCCCTTGGGCAACAACTATGGCTACACCTTC. Translated: CASSPLGNNYGYTF.

The sample holds a few counts of this clonotype. V gene TRBV10-3 combines with J gene TRBJ2-5; D perhaps matches TRBD2 (5 bases). The germline CDR1 and CDR2 sequences are ENHRY and SYGVKD. This CDR3 is 13 amino acids long. Deletions cut 2 bases from V and 5 bases from J, with 9 bases between. The CDR3 nucleotides read TGTGCCATCAGTGAGCCCCCGGGGGAGACCCAGTACTTC. It translates to CAISEPPGETQYF.

The CDR3 DNA follows: TGTGCCAGCAGCCTCCAGGGGATTGAACTATTCGGTGGCTACACCTTC. It yields the protein CASSLQGIELFGGYTF. The chain is built from TRBV4-2 and TRBJ1-2; a weak D match, TRBD1 (6 bases). CDR1 LGHNA and CDR2 YNFKEQ come from the germline V gene. Trimming left V 4 bases short and J 7 bases short, with 22 bases between. CDR3 length: 16 residues.

The CDR3 nucleotides are TGTGCCAGCAGTCCCCCACGGGGGACCGTCACCGGGGAGCTGTTTTTT. It specifies CASSPPRGTVTGELFF. This chain joins TRBV12-3 or TRBV12-4 and TRBJ2-2; D possibly corresponds to TRBD2 (6 bases). Trimming took off 5 bases at V and 4 bases at J, with 17 bases between the two ends. The length of the CDR3 is 16 residues.

This clonotype was observed at least ten times. V usage is TRBV29-1 and J usage is TRBJ2-3; D is unclear. CDR1 is SQVTM and CDR2 is ANQGSEA in the germline V gene. Between the trimmed V and J ends, which lost 4 bases and 6 bases, there was a span of 8 bases. The CDR3 contains 11 residues. For the CDR3, the DNA is TGCAGCGTTGTGCCGTTGGATACGCAGTATTTT. This encodes CSVVPLDTQYF.

V gene TRBV7-9 combines with J gene TRBJ2-2; D gene ambiguous. With 6 bases removed from V and 8 bases from J, the gap between germline ends came to 7 bases. The germline CDR1 and CDR2 sequences are SEHNR and FQNEAQ (reference sequence). The CDR3 length is 11 residues. CDR3 in amino acids: CASRKEGELFF. DNA of the CDR3: TGTGCCAGCAGAAAAGAAGGGGAGCTGTTTTTT.

This chain uses TRBV6-1 with TRBJ2-2; 9 bases are shared with TRBD2. The CDR3 has 15 residues. J lost 2 bases, V lost 7 bases, and 5 bases had no gene match. Germline CDR1 is MNHNS and CDR2 is SASEGT. Here the CDR3 DNA reads TGTGCCAGCACCCAGACTAGCGGAAACACCGGGGAGCTGTTTTTT. It is translated as CASTQTSGNTGELFF.